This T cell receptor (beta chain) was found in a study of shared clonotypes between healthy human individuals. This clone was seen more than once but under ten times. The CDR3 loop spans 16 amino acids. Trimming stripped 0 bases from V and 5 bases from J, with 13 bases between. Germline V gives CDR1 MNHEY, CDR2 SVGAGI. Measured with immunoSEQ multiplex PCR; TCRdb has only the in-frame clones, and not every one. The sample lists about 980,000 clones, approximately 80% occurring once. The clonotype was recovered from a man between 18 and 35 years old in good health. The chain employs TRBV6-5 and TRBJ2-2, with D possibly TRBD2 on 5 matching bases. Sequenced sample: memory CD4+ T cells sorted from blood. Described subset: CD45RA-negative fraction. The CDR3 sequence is CASSYSEDGSTGELFF. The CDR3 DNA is TGTGCCAGCAGTTACTCGGAGGACGGCTCAACCGGGGAGCTGTTTTTT.